A single sample is the source of the 14 T cell receptor beta chains below, sequenced in a study of cytomegalovirus exposure and HLA in healthy donors. It was with 60 Vbeta and 13 Jbeta primers that the PCR ran. The protocol was immunoSEQ multiplex PCR, while the TCRdb copy is restricted to in-frame clones and leaves out a portion. The sample lists approximately 120,000 clones, roughly 72% seen once, with approximately 3.9% in the top ten. Sequencing used PBMCs. These receptors all stem from a man between 40 and 49 years old in good health and CMV-seropositive.

This clone is a singleton in its sample. This chain connects TRBV7-3 to TRBJ1-1, with TRBD1 matching over 9 bases. The V segment lost 3 bases and the J segment 2 bases; nucleotides outside the gene matches: 4. The CDR3 spans 15 residues. From germline, CDR1 is SGHTA and CDR2 FQGTGA. As DNA, the CDR3 is TGTGCCAGCAGCTTGGGGACAGGGCGTAACACTGAAGCTTTCTTT. Protein: CASSLGTGRNTEAFF.

This clone is a singleton in its sample. This sequence joins TRBV27 and TRBJ2-1, with D tentatively TRBD2 (7 bases). Germline CDR1 and CDR2: MNHEY and SMNVEV (reference sequence). Trimming took 0 bases from V and 16 from J, leaving 19 bases between them. The CDR3 is made up of 14 amino acids. In DNA, the CDR3 is TGTGCCAGCAGTTTATCGCCACCTGGGGGGGGGCGTTTCTTC. This translates into CASSLSPPGGGRFF.

The rearrangement links TRBV11-1 to TRBJ2-7, with D possibly being TRBD1 (5 bases). Germline CDR1 reads SGHAT; CDR2 reads FQDESV (reference sequence). V lost 3 bases to trimming and J lost 2 bases, with 8 bases between them. There are 13 residues in the CDR3. As DNA, the CDR3 is TGTGCCAGCAGCTTGGGGCATCCCTACGAGCAGTACTTC. Protein: CASSLGHPYEQYF.

This clone was observed a handful of times. The rearrangement joins TRBV5-1 to TRBJ1-1; D unclear. Germline values: CDR1 SGHRS, CDR2 YFSETQ. Trimming took 0 bases from V and 6 from J, leaving 15 bases between them. This CDR3 contains 15 residues. The CDR3 region is CASSLDRFGGSEAFF. For the CDR3, the DNA is TGCGCCAGCAGCTTGGATCGTTTCGGAGGTTCTGAAGCTTTCTTT.

This clone was recorded only once. V gene TRBV5-1 combines with J gene TRBJ2-5; the match to TRBD2 covers 10 bases. The germline V gene encodes CDR1 SGHRS and CDR2 YFSETQ. V was clipped by 3 bases and J by 4 bases; unmatched bases: 9. The CDR3 spans 16 residues. The CDR3 region has the DNA TGCGCCAGCAGCTCTACCCTAGCGGGAGTCGGAGAGACCCAGTACTTC. It translates to CASSSTLAGVGETQYF.

This clone has more than one count but fewer than ten. The chain is built from TRBV5-1 and TRBJ1-2, with 12 bases identical to TRBD1. The CDR3 has 16 amino acids. V lost 4 bases and J lost 4; bases outside the gene matches: 8. Germline CDR1 SGHRS, CDR2 YFSETQ. The CDR3 region has the DNA TGCGCCAGCAGCACGGGACAGGGGGCTCTAGGCTATGGCTACACCTTC. It encodes CASSTGQGALGYGYTF.

To note about this clone: Different DNA sequences within this sample yield the same CDR3. J is TRBJ1-5 and V is TRBV6-1; 8 bases align to TRBD1. J lost 6 bases, V lost 1 base, and 5 bases had no gene match. Germline values: CDR1 MNHNS, CDR2 SASEGT. This CDR3 region has 15 residues. DNA for the CDR3: TGTGCCAGCAGTGAAGGGCAGGGGGCGCGTCAGCCCCAGCATTTT. It codes for CASSEGQGARQPQHF.

The J gene is TRBJ2-3, the V gene TRBV13, with TRBD2 matching 14 bases. CDR1 is PRHDT and CDR2 is FYEKMQ in the germline V gene (reference sequence). The CDR3 is 17 residues long. J lost 7 bases, V lost 5 bases, and 11 bases had no gene match. The chain's CDR3 is CASSARLAGGVVYTQYF. DNA for the CDR3: TGTGCCAGCAGCGCCCGACTAGCGGGGGGGGTGGTGTATACGCAGTATTTT.

This clone was seen a handful of times. V usage is TRBV18 and J usage is TRBJ2-7, with D hard to call. Germline V gene data show CDR1 as KGHSH and CDR2 as LQKENI. The V gene lost 0 bases and the J gene lost 4 bases, with 13 bases spanning the gap. The CDR3 length is 15 residues. The CDR3 nucleotides read TGTGCCAGCTCACCACCGGCCACTAATCAATACGAGCAGTACTTC. This codes for CASSPPATNQYEQYF.

V gene TRBV4-3 combines with J gene TRBJ2-1; D is unclear. Germline CDR1 LGHNA, CDR2 YSLEER. The CDR3 has 14 amino acids. V lost 0 bases to trimming and J lost 10 bases, with 13 bases between them. The chain's CDR3 is CASSQDVSGREQFF. In DNA form, the CDR3 reads TGCGCCAGCAGCCAAGATGTAAGTGGGCGCGAGCAGTTCTTC.

The chain couples TRBV29-1 to TRBJ2-7; D possibly corresponds to TRBD1 (6 bases). Trimming shortened V by 7 bases and J by 2 bases, and 15 bases separated the two germline ends. From germline, CDR1 is SQVTM and CDR2 ANQGSEA. This CDR3 spans 13 amino acids. The CDR3 region has the DNA TGCAGCGCAGGGGTCAGGGCCCCCTACGAGCAGTACTTC. Translated: CSAGVRAPYEQYF.

CDR3 bases: TGCGCCAGCAGCTTCTCGGGACAGCCGAACACTGAAGCTTTCTTT. It encodes CASSFSGQPNTEAFF. The chain recombines TRBV5-1 with TRBJ1-1; 7 nucleotides align to TRBD1. Trimming took 2 bases from V and 1 from J; bases not matched to a gene: 5. This CDR3 is built from 15 residues. Germline CDR1 is SGHRS and CDR2 is YFSETQ.

This clone was detected a few times. This chain joins TRBV11-2 and TRBJ2-7; 14 bases fit TRBD2. The CDR3 consists of 15 residues. Germline V gene lookup returns CDR1 SGHAT and CDR2 FQNNGV. With V trimmed by 5 bases and J by 7 bases, 7 bases remained unmatched. CDR3 bases: TGTGCCAGCAGCCTAGGGACTAGCGGGAGTCGGGAGCAGTACTTC. Its translation is CASSLGTSGSREQYF.

This clone has just a few counts. The genes are TRBV10-3 and TRBJ1-2, with 12 positions matching TRBD1. Trimming removed 6 bases from V and 8 bases from J; junction bases left unmatched: 7. Germline loops: CDR1 ENHRY, CDR2 SYGVKD. This CDR3 has 14 residues. CDR3 sequence: CAIRDGTGGLGYTF. CDR3 bases: TGTGCCATCAGGGACGGGACAGGGGGCTTGGGCTACACCTTC.